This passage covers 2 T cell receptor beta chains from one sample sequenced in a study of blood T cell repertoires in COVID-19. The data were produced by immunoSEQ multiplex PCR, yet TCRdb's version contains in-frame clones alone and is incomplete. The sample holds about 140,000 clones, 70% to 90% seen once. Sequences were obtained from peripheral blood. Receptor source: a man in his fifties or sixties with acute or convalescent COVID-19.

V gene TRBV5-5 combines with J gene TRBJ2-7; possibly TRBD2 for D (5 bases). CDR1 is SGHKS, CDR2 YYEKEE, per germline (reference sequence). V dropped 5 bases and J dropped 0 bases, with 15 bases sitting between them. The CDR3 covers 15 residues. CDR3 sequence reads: CASSYATDFSYEQYF. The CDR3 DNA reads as TGTGCCAGCAGTTATGCTACGGACTTCTCCTACGAGCAGTACTTC.

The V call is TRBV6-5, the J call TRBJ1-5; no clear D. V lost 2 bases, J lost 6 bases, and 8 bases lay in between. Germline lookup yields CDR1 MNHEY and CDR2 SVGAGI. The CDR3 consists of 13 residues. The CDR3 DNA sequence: TGTGCCAGCAGTTACGGTGGTAGTCAGCCCCAGCATTTT. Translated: CASSYGGSQPQHF.